A single sample gave rise to the 10 T cell receptor beta chains below, sequenced in a study of T cell repertoires in cytomegalovirus infection (dated by TCRdb to the late 2010s). Sequencing instrument: Illumina HiSeq 1500. TCRdb reran the public reads through fastp at Q25 and MiXCR, keeping productive beta chains. Each entry is one CDR3 protein sequence, shown with its most common DNA and genes. In this sample the table shows 680,000 or so distinct CDR3 sequences, roughly 35% of which occur a single time. Of the sample, roughly 2.8% is held by the ten largest clones. The sequenced sample was PBMCs. Receptors originate from a human donor in good health (CMV status not recorded). Some clones in this sample may be carry-over from other donors' samples.

This clonotype was found a few times. The rearrangement joins TRBV20-1 to TRBJ2-1; TRBD2 might be the D (6 bases). The germline V and J ends were trimmed by 6 bases and 7 bases, with 16 bases remaining between them. The CDR3 runs to 13 residues. CDR1 is DFQATT, CDR2 SNEGSKA, per germline (reference sequence). The CDR3 loop is CSAIRAGRNEQFF. The DNA for the CDR3 is TGCAGTGCAATAAGGGCAGGGAGGAATGAGCAGTTCTTC.

V gene TRBV5-1 combines with J gene TRBJ2-2; TRBD2 aligns across 8 bases. The CDR3 loop spans 15 amino acids. Germline assignment: CDR1 SGHRS and CDR2 YFSETQ. The junction had 2 bases not matched to a gene; V was cut back by 3 bases and J by 1 base. The CDR3 DNA reads as TGCGCCAGCAGCTGGACTAGCATGAACACCGGGGAGCTGTTTTTT. Its protein product is CASSWTSMNTGELFF.

The chain is built from TRBV6-1 and TRBJ2-7, with D unclear. This CDR3 region has 15 residues. Germline V CDR1 and CDR2: MNHNS, SASEGT. The V end lost 2 bases, the J end lost 2 bases, and 13 bases lay between the germline ends. The CDR3 DNA follows: TGTGCCAGCAGTGAATCGGATTTTATCGCCTACGAGCAGTACTTC. It yields the protein CASSESDFIAYEQYF.

This clonotype was recorded a few times. For the CDR3, the DNA is TGTGCCAGCAGCTTCAAGGGGGCGACCAACACCGGGGAGCTGTTTTTT. Its translation is CASSFKGATNTGELFF. The rearrangement uses TRBV7-8 and TRBJ2-2, with 7 bases that match TRBD1. Per germline, CDR1 SGHVS and CDR2 FQNEAQ. Trimming took 3 bases from V and 2 from J; bases not matched to a gene: 6. This CDR3 contains 16 residues.

As for this clonotype: An end of the junction differs from the germline gene, which may be a read error. The rearrangement uses TRBV2 and TRBJ2-7, with D possibly TRBD1 on 5 matching bases. The CDR3 runs 15 residues. Germline-derived CDR1 and CDR2 are SNHLY and FYNNEI. The DNA for the CDR3 is TGTGCCAGCAGTGATTCCCAGGGTCTACCCTACAAGCAGTACTTC. This translates into CASSDSQGLPYKQYF. Full variable domain (missing parts from reference TRBV2 and TRBJ2-7): EPEVTQTPSHQVTQMGQEVILRCVPISNHLYFYWYRQILGQKVEFLVSFYNNEISEKSEIFDDQFSVERPDGSNFTLKIRSTKLEDSAMYFCASSDSQGLPYKQYFGPGTRLTVT.

This clonotype was seen a single time. V gene TRBV28 combines with J gene TRBJ2-7, with a tentative D call TRBD2 (5 bases). Germline V gives CDR1 MDHEN, CDR2 SYDVKM. This CDR3 has 17 residues. With 6 bases removed from V and 0 bases from J, the gap between germline ends came to 21 bases. The CDR3 loop reads CASRPGKLNRASYEQYF. CDR3 coding DNA: TGTGCCAGCAGGCCCGGGAAGTTGAATCGGGCCTCCTACGAGCAGTACTTC.

The V gene is TRBV28, the J gene TRBJ2-5, with TRBD2 matching over 9 bases. This CDR3 has 15 amino acids. Germline assignment: CDR1 MDHEN and CDR2 SYDVKM. With V trimmed by 4 bases and J by 4 bases, 7 bases remained unmatched. CDR3 coding DNA: TGTGCCAGCAGTTCCGGGACTAGCTTCCCAGAGACCCAGTACTTC. Translated, it gives CASSSGTSFPETQYF.

This clonotype was observed at least ten times. The rearrangement joins TRBV5-6 to TRBJ2-7; D may correspond to TRBD1 or TRBD2 (5 bases each). V shed 4 bases and J shed 5 bases, with 13 bases lying between them. Germline lookup yields CDR1 SGHDT and CDR2 YYEEEE. The CDR3 loop spans 13 amino acids. The CDR3 spells CASSVGLGDEQYF. DNA for the CDR3: TGTGCCAGCAGCGTTGGACTGGGGGACGAGCAGTACTTC.

The sample holds a few counts of this clonotype. V is TRBV19 and J is TRBJ1-1; maybe TRBD1 (5 bases). The CDR3 loop spans 14 amino acids. V was cut by 7 bases and J by 0 bases, with 12 bases left in between. Germline lookup yields CDR1 LNHDA and CDR2 SQIVND (reference sequence). The CDR3 region is CASTAGQMNTEAFF. The CDR3 bases are TGTGCCAGTACCGCCGGACAAATGAACACTGAAGCTTTCTTT.

The J gene is TRBJ1-5, the V gene TRBV12-3 or TRBV12-4; D uncertain. There are 14 residues in the CDR3. V was pared by 6 bases and J by 1 base, with 10 bases between. The CDR3 DNA reads as TGTGCCAGCAGACGGAAAGGGAGCAATCAGCCCCAGCATTTT. Its translation: CASRRKGSNQPQHF.